The present T cell receptor (beta chain) was sequenced within a study of OX40 agonist ivuxolimab in advanced cancers. Across the whole study: Treatment of patients was with ivuxolimab, an agonistic anti-OX40 (CD134) antibody. Dose-escalation patients had hepatocellular carcinoma, melanoma, renal cell or head and neck cancer.

Autoimmune disease history or systemic immunosuppression was exclusionary. Clones were read by immunoSEQ multiplex PCR, and TCRdb kept only the in-frame ones, dropping some. The data hold 9,000 to 10,000 clones, with approximately 70% observed a single time. V lost 4 bases and J 4 bases, leaving 16 bases between the germline ends. Germline V gene lookup returns CDR1 MGHRA and CDR2 YSYEKL. The CDR3 has 15 residues. This TCR came from an adult with an advanced solid tumor such as melanoma, head and neck, liver or kidney cancer. The chain uses TRBV4-1 and TRBJ1-2, with D maybe TRBD1 (5 bases). The sample in question was CD4+ or CD8+ T cells sorted from blood, obtained in a trial of the OX40 agonist ivuxolimab. The CDR3 DNA follows: TGCGCCAGCAGCCCCGGGGCCGAGACAGTCTATGGCTACACCTTC. Amino acid sequence: CASSPGAETVYGYTF.